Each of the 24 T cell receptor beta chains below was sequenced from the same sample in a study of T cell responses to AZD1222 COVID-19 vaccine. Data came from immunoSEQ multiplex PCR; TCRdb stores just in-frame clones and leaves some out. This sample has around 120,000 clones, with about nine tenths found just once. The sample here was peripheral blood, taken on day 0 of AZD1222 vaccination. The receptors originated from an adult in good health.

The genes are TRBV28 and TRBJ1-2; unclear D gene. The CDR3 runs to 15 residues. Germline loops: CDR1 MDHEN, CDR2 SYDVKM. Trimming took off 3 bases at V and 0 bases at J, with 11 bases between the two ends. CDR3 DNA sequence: TGTGCCAGCAGTTTGGCGGGAGGAACTAACTATGGCTACACCTTC. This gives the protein CASSLAGGTNYGYTF.

CDR3 sequence (DNA): TGTGCCAGCAACCCCCAGGCGACTAGTTTGGTTGAGCAGTTCTTC. Protein product: CASNPQATSLVEQFF. The genes are TRBV27 and TRBJ2-1; TRBD2 might be the D (6 bases). CDR1 is MNHEY and CDR2 is SMNVEV in the germline V gene (reference sequence). V was shortened by 7 bases and J by 9 bases, with 22 bases between the two germline ends. This CDR3 is 15 amino acids long.

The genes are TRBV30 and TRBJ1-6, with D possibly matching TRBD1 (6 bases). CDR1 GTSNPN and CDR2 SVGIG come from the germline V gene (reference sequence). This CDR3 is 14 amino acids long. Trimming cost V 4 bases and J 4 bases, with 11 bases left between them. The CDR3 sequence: CAWTGARYNSPLHF. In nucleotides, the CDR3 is TGTGCCTGGACGGGGGCTAGATATAATTCACCCCTCCACTTT.

In nucleotides, the CDR3 is TGTGCCATCAGTCCGACTAGCGGGGCGAACACCGGGGAGCTGTTTTTT. The encoded protein is CAISPTSGANTGELFF. V and J are TRBV10-3 and TRBJ2-2; 11 bases line up with TRBD2. CDR1 is ENHRY, CDR2 SYGVKD, per germline. V was pared by 5 bases and J by 0 bases, with 2 bases of the junction left unmatched. The CDR3 has 16 residues.

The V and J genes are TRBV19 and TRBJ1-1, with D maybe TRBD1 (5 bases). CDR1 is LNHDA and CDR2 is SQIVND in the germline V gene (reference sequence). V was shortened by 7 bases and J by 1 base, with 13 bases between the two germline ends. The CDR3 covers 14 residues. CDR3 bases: TGTGCCAGTAACCTATTCCAGGGGAACACTGAAGCTTTCTTT. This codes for CASNLFQGNTEAFF.

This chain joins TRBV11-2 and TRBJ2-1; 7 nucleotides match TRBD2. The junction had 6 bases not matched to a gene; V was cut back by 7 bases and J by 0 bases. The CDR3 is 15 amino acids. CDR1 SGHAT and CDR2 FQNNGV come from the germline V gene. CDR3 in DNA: TGTGCCAGCACACCCCGCGGGAGCTCCTACAATGAGCAGTTCTTC. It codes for CASTPRGSSYNEQFF.

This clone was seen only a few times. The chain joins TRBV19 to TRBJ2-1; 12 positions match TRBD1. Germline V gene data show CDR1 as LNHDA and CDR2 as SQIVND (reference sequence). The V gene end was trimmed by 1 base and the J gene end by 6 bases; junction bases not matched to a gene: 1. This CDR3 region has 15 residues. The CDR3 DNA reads TGTGCCAGTAGTATAGGGGGACAGGGGGCCAATGAGCAGTTCTTC. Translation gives CASSIGGQGANEQFF.

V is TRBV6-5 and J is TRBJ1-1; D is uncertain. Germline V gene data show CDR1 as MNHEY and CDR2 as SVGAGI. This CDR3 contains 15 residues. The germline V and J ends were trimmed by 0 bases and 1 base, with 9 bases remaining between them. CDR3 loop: CASSYSRRENTEAFF. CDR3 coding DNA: TGTGCCAGCAGTTACTCAAGAAGGGAGAACACTGAAGCTTTCTTT.

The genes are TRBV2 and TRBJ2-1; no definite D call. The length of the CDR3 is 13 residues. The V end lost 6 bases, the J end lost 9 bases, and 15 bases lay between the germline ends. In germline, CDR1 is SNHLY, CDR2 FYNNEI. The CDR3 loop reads CASRKDLWGEQFF. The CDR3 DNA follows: TGTGCCAGCAGGAAGGACCTATGGGGTGAGCAGTTCTTC.

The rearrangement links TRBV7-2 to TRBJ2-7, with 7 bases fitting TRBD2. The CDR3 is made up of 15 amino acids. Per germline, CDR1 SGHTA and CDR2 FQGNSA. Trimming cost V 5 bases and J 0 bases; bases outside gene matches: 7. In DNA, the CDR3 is TGTGCCAGCAGCCCAGCCGGGGGGAGCTCCTACGAGCAGTACTTC. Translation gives CASSPAGGSSYEQYF.

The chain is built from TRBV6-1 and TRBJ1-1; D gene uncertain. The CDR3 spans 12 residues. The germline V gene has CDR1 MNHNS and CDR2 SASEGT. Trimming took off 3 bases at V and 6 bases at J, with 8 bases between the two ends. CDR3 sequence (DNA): TGTGCCAGCAGTGATCAGATCGCTGAAGCTTTCTTT. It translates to CASSDQIAEAFF.

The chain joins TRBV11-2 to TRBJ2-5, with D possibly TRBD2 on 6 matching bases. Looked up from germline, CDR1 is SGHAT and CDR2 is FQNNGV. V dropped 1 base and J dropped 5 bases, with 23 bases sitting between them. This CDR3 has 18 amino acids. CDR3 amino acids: CASSLAVSYGGESETQYF. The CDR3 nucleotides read TGTGCCAGCAGCTTAGCCGTCTCCTACGGCGGGGAAAGCGAGACCCAGTACTTC.

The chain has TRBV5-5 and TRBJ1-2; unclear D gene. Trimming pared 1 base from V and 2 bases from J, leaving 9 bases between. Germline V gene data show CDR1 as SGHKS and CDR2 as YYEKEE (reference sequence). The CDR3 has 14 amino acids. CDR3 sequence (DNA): TGTGCCAGCAGCTTGAGTCGGCAGAACTATGGCTACACCTTC. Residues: CASSLSRQNYGYTF.

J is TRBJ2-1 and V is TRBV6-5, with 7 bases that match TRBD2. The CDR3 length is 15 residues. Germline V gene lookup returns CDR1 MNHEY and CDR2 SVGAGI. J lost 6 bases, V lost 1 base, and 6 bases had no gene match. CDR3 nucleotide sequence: TGTGCCAGCAGTTACTTTGCGGGAGAGGGCAATGAGCAGTTCTTC. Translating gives CASSYFAGEGNEQFF.

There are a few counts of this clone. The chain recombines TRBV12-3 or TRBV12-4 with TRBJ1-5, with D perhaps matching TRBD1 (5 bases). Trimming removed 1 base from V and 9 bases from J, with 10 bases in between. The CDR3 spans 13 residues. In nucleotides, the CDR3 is TGTGCCAGCAGTTTAGGACAGCAGGGGCCCCAGCATTTT. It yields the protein CASSLGQQGPQHF.

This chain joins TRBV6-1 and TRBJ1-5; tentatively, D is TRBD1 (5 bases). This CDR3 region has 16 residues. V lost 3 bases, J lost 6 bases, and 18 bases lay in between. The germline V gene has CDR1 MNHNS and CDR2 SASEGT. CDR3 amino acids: CASSELGAGSFQPQHF. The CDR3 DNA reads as TGTGCCAGCAGTGAGTTAGGGGCAGGTTCTTTTCAGCCCCAGCATTTT.

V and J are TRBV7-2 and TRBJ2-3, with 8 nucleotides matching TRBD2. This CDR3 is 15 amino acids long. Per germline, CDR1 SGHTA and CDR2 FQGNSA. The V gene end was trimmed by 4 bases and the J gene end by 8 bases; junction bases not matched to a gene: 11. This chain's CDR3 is CASSSGLAGSGTQYF. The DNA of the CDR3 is TGTGCCAGCAGCTCAGGCCTAGCGGGCTCCGGTACGCAGTATTTT.

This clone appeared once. The CDR3 sequence: CASSLVPGTNEKLFF. CDR3 nucleotide sequence: TGCGCCAGCAGCTTGGTGCCGGGAACTAATGAAAAACTGTTTTTT. J is TRBJ1-4 and V is TRBV5-1, with D uncertain. CDR1 is SGHRS, CDR2 YFSETQ, per germline. CDR3 length equals 15 residues. The V gene lost 0 bases and the J gene lost 1 base, with 7 bases spanning the gap.

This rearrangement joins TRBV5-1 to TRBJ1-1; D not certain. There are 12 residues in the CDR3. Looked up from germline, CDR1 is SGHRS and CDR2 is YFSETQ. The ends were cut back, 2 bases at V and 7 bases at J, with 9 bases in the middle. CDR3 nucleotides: TGCGCCAGCAGCTTTGTCGGAGATGAAGCTTTCTTT. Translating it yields CASSFVGDEAFF.

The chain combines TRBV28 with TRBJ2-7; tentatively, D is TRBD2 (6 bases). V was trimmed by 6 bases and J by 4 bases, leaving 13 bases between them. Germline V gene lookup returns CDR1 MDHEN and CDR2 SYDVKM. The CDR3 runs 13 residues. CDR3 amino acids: CASSQGLTYEQYF. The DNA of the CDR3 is TGTGCCAGCAGCCAGGGACTGACGTACGAGCAGTACTTC. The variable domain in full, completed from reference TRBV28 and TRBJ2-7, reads DVKVTQSSRYLVKRTGEKVFLECVQDMDHENMFWYRQDPGLGLRLIYFSYDVKMKEKGDIPEGYSVSREKKERFSLILESASTNQTSMYLCASSQGLTYEQYFGPGTRLTVT.

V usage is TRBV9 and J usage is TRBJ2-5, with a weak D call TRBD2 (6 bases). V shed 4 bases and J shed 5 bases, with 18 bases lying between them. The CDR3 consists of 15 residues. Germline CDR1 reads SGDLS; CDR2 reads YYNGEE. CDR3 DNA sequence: TGTGCCAGCAGCCCCGGGGGAGTGGGCCAGGAGACCCAGTACTTC. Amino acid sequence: CASSPGGVGQETQYF. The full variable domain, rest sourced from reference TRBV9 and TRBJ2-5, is DSGVTQTPKHLITATGQRVTLRCSPRSGDLSVYWYQQSLDQGLQFLIQYYNGEERAKGNILERFSAQQFPDLHSELNLSSLELGDSALYFCASSPGGVGQETQYFGPGTRLLVL.

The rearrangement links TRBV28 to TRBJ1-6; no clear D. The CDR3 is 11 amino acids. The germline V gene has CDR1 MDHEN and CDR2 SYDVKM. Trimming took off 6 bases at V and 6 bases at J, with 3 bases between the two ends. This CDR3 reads CASRGNSPLHF. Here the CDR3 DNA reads TGTGCCAGCAGGGGTAATTCACCCCTCCACTTT.

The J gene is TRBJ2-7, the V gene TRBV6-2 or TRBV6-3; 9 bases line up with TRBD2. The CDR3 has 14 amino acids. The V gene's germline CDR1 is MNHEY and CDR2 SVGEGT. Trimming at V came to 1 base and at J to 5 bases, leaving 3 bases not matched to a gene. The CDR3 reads CASSYYGLANEQYF. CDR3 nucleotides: TGTGCCAGCAGTTACTACGGACTAGCGAACGAGCAGTACTTC.

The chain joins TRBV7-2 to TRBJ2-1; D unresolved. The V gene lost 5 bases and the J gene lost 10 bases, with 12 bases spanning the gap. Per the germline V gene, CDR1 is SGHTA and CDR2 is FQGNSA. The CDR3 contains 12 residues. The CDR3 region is CASSPTRPEQFF. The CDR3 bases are TGTGCCAGCAGCCCGACCCGCCCCGAGCAGTTCTTC.